The 23 T cell receptor beta chains in this list originate from one sample, sequenced in a study of T cell responses to AZD1222 COVID-19 vaccine. Sequencing was performed with immunoSEQ multiplex PCR; in TCRdb, only in-frame clones are kept and a portion is missing. The sample carries 90,000 to 150,000 clones, around 85% recorded once. Sequencing used peripheral blood, obtained on day 0 of AZD1222 vaccination. All receptors derive from an adult in good health.

This clone was recorded once. Written as DNA, the CDR3 is TGCAGCGCCGGGACAGGCAGGTCGATCCCGAAAAATCAAATGCTCTATGGCTACACCTTC. It codes for CSAGTGRSIPKNQMLYGYTF. The chain is built from TRBV29-1 and TRBJ1-2, with 8 nucleotides matching TRBD1. Per the germline V gene, CDR1 is SQVTM and CDR2 is ANQGSEA. The CDR3 consists of 20 residues. With V trimmed by 7 bases and J by 4 bases, 29 bases remained unmatched.

The chain combines TRBV2 with TRBJ1-5; perhaps TRBD1 as D (5 bases). Germline CDR1 is SNHLY and CDR2 is FYNNEI. V lost 4 bases to trimming and J lost 4 bases, with 8 bases between them. The CDR3 loop spans 13 amino acids. The CDR3 DNA reads TGTGCCAGCAGTGGGGACGGGAATCAGCCCCAGCATTTT. Protein: CASSGDGNQPQHF.

V usage is TRBV28 and J usage is TRBJ2-5; 9 positions match TRBD1. The V gene's germline CDR1 is MDHEN and CDR2 SYDVKM. J lost 3 bases, V lost 0 bases, and 2 bases had no gene match. The CDR3 has 15 amino acids. The CDR3 spells CASSLWGQGEETQYF. The CDR3 DNA reads TGTGCCAGCAGTTTATGGGGACAGGGAGAAGAGACCCAGTACTTC. The complete variable domain, with remaining parts taken from reference TRBV28 and TRBJ2-5, reads DVKVTQSSRYLVKRTGEKVFLECVQDMDHENMFWYRQDPGLGLRLIYFSYDVKMKEKGDIPEGYSVSREKKERFSLILESASTNQTSMYLCASSLWGQGEETQYFGPGTRLLVL.

The chain uses TRBV5-1 and TRBJ2-7, with TRBD2 identical over 8 bases. This CDR3 comprises 16 residues. Per germline, CDR1 SGHRS and CDR2 YFSETQ. V shed 0 bases and J 2 bases; nucleotides not matched to a gene: 7. The CDR3 here is CASSLAPGLAAYEQYF. The CDR3 bases are TGCGCCAGCAGCTTGGCCCCCGGACTAGCCGCCTACGAGCAGTACTTC.

V is TRBV7-9 and J is TRBJ2-5; 7 bases are a match to TRBD2. V shed 1 base and J 5 bases; nucleotides not matched to a gene: 4. Germline V gives CDR1 SEHNR, CDR2 FQNEAQ (reference sequence). This CDR3 is built from 14 residues. The CDR3 DNA reads TGTGCCAGCAGCTTAGTCGGGGGGATGGAGACCCAGTACTTC. Protein product: CASSLVGGMETQYF.

This chain uses TRBV6-5 with TRBJ1-2; no definite D call. Trimming pared 5 bases from V and 8 bases from J, leaving 15 bases between. The CDR3 loop spans 13 amino acids. Germline CDR1 and CDR2: MNHEY and SVGAGI. The CDR3 protein is CASSPFVSGGYTF. The DNA of the CDR3 is TGTGCCAGCAGTCCCTTCGTGAGCGGAGGCTACACCTTC.

This clone was counted only a few times. The chain recombines TRBV4-2 with TRBJ1-5; TRBD1 might be the D (5 bases). The V end lost 0 bases, the J end lost 4 bases, and 10 bases lay between the germline ends. The germline gives CDR1 LGHNA, CDR2 YNFKEQ. The CDR3 spans 15 residues. CDR3 amino acids: CASSQDWDGNQPQHF. In nucleotides, the CDR3 is TGTGCCAGCAGCCAAGATTGGGACGGTAATCAGCCCCAGCATTTT.

The chain uses TRBV10-3 and TRBJ1-3; D might be TRBD1 (6 bases). The CDR3 consists of 14 residues. V dropped 10 bases and J dropped 3 bases, with 16 bases sitting between them. CDR1 is ENHRY and CDR2 is SYGVKD in the germline V gene. The CDR3 nucleotides read TGTGCCACCAGAACAGGGAATGGTGGAAACACCATATATTTT. This codes for CATRTGNGGNTIYF.

The chain employs TRBV28 and TRBJ1-2, with D unresolved. The CDR3 totals 14 residues. Germline CDR1 MDHEN, CDR2 SYDVKM. Trimming cost V 2 bases and J 8 bases, with 15 bases left between them. The CDR3 reads CASSLELTLYGYTF. DNA of the CDR3: TGTGCCAGCAGTTTAGAACTCACCCTTTACGGCTACACCTTC.

The chain carries TRBV28 and TRBJ1-6; D remains ambiguous. V was clipped by 8 bases and J by 5 bases, with 16 bases between them. This CDR3 spans 15 amino acids. Germline V gene sequence: CDR1 MDHEN, CDR2 SYDVKM. The CDR3 region is CASLTTRTDNSPLHF. Here the CDR3 DNA reads TGTGCCAGCTTAACCACTCGAACAGATAATTCACCCCTCCACTTT.

The chain recombines TRBV7-2 with TRBJ1-2, with D tentatively TRBD1 (5 bases). CDR1 and CDR2 (germline): SGHTA, FQGNSA. The V gene lost 1 base and the J gene lost 7 bases, with 13 bases spanning the gap. CDR3 length: 14 residues. The CDR3 protein is CASSLDWQGRGYTF. The CDR3 nucleotides read TGTGCCAGCAGCTTAGATTGGCAGGGTCGTGGCTACACCTTC.

The chain carries TRBV5-1 and TRBJ2-5, with unresolved D. CDR1 SGHRS and CDR2 YFSETQ come from the germline V gene. The V end was cut by 4 bases, the J end by 4 bases, with 5 bases between. This CDR3 is built from 11 residues. The CDR3 here is CASSGLETQYF. As DNA, the CDR3 is TGCGCCAGCAGCGGGCTAGAGACCCAGTACTTC.

The V and J genes are TRBV4-1 and TRBJ1-4, with no clear D. Germline-derived CDR1 and CDR2 are MGHRA and YSYEKL. The length of the CDR3 is 14 residues. V gave up 5 bases and J gave up 1 base, with 8 bases separating them. The CDR3 here is CASSGYETNEKLFF. CDR3 nucleotides: TGCGCCAGCAGCGGATATGAAACTAATGAAAAACTGTTTTTT.

This clone has more than one count but fewer than ten. This chain's CDR3 is CSARAEDTQYF. The CDR3 nucleotides read TGCAGTGCTAGAGCGGAGGATACGCAGTATTTT. The V call is TRBV20-1, the J call TRBJ2-3; D uncertain. The ends were cut back, 1 base at V and 6 bases at J, with 5 bases in the middle. Germline V gives CDR1 DFQATT, CDR2 SNEGSKA (reference sequence). This CDR3 spans 11 amino acids.

This clone was found a few times. The rearrangement uses TRBV7-9 and TRBJ1-2; unclear D gene. Germline values: CDR1 SEHNR, CDR2 FQNEAQ (reference sequence). The V and J ends lost 3 bases and 0 bases respectively, with 5 bases between them. This CDR3 has 13 residues. CDR3 bases: TGTGCCAGCAGCTTTATTTCTAACTATGGCTACACCTTC. Protein sequence: CASSFISNYGYTF.

The rearrangement links TRBV5-6 to TRBJ1-2, with D uncertain. Trimming cost V 3 bases and J 3 bases, with 21 bases left between them. This CDR3 is 17 amino acids long. Germline lookup yields CDR1 SGHDT and CDR2 YYEEEE. The CDR3 DNA reads TGTGCCAGCAGCTCCGTTACCATTAGGACGGCCGACTATGGCTACACCTTC. This gives the protein CASSSVTIRTADYGYTF.

The rearrangement joins TRBV27 to TRBJ2-5, with 11 bases aligning to TRBD1. From germline, CDR1 is MNHEY and CDR2 SMNVEV (reference sequence). Losses at the gene ends were 2 bases for V and 1 base for J; bases not matched to a gene: 12. The CDR3 consists of 19 residues. CDR3 in DNA: TGTGCCAGCAGTTTACATGGGACAGGGGGGAAACGGACCCAAGAGACCCAGTACTTC. It yields the protein CASSLHGTGGKRTQETQYF.

Only one count was recorded for this clone. The rearrangement uses TRBV11-2 and TRBJ2-3, with no clear D. The length of the CDR3 is 12 residues. The V gene lost 6 bases and the J gene lost 1 base, with 5 bases spanning the gap. CDR1 is SGHAT and CDR2 is FQNNGV in the germline V gene. The CDR3 spells CASSQGTDTQYF. The CDR3 DNA reads TGTGCCAGCAGTCAGGGCACAGATACGCAGTATTTT.

This chain uses TRBV5-5 with TRBJ1-1; possible D gene TRBD1, 6 bases. The length of the CDR3 is 16 residues. Germline CDR1 and CDR2: SGHKS and YYEKEE (reference sequence). Trimming removed 3 bases at V and 7 bases at J, with 22 bases between. The CDR3 protein is CASSSTQGRDLYEAFF. The CDR3 DNA follows: TGTGCCAGCAGCTCTACACAGGGACGAGACCTCTATGAAGCTTTCTTT.

The V call is TRBV3-1 (or the pseudogene TRBV3-2), the J call TRBJ2-7, with D unresolved. V was pared by 4 bases and J by 2 bases, with 6 bases between. This CDR3 is 12 amino acids long. Germline CDR1 is LGHDT and CDR2 is YNNKEL (reference sequence). CDR3 region: CASSLAPYEQYF. CDR3 nucleotide sequence: TGTGCCAGCAGCCTAGCTCCCTACGAGCAGTACTTC.

This sequence joins TRBV12-3 or TRBV12-4 and TRBJ1-2; D is uncertain. The CDR3 is 12 residues long. Trimming stripped 3 bases from V and 4 bases from J, with 6 bases between. The CDR3 is CASSFLSYGYTF. The CDR3 coding sequence is TGTGCCAGCAGTTTTTTAAGCTATGGCTACACCTTC.

V is TRBV28 and J is TRBJ1-2; TRBD1 matches 8 bases. Germline trimming cut 6 bases from V and 4 bases from J; bases unmatched to any gene: 13. The germline V gene has CDR1 MDHEN and CDR2 SYDVKM. CDR3 size: 16 residues. DNA of the CDR3: TGTGCCAGCAGGATCAGTATGCCGGGACAGGCCTATGGCTACACCTTC. As protein: CASRISMPGQAYGYTF.

This clone was picked up one time. V gene TRBV5-1 combines with J gene TRBJ1-4; D gene unclear. Germline CDR1 SGHRS, CDR2 YFSETQ. V lost 2 bases and J lost 0, with 8 bases in between. This CDR3 has 15 amino acids. Written as DNA, the CDR3 is TGCGCCAGCAGCTTTACCCTTGCAACTAATGAAAAACTGTTTTTT. It yields the protein CASSFTLATNEKLFF. The variable domain in full, completed from reference TRBV5-1 and TRBJ1-4, reads KAGVTQTPRYLIKTRGQQVTLSCSPISGHRSVSWYQQTPGQGLQFLFEYFSETQRNKGNFPGRFSGRQFSNSRSEMNVSTLELGDSALYLCASSFTLATNEKLFFGSGTQLSVL.